Listed below are T cell receptor beta chains from one sample, sequenced in a study of blood T cell repertoires in COVID-19. The repertoire was sequenced with immunoSEQ multiplex PCR; TCRdb's copy has only in-frame clones and lacks some. Of about 190,000 clones in the sample, less than 85% are singletons; the top ten hold over 10%. Sequencing was carried out using peripheral blood. The origin of the receptors is a woman aged 50 to 60 with acute or convalescent COVID-19. The CDR3 runs from the conserved cysteine through the conserved F or W. A D gene is named only where the DNA matches it firmly. Only part of the rows carry a size: once, few, many, or a class if the clone is expanded.

TRBV11-2,-,TRBJ2-6,-,CASRSIGVASGANVLTF,TGTGCCAGCAGGTCCATCGGGGTTGCCTCTGGGGCCAACGTCCTGACTTTC
TRBV3-1/TRBV3-2,-,TRBJ2-5,TRBD2,CASSLYGTSVQETQYF,TGTGCCAGCAGCTTGTACGGGACTAGCGTACAAGAGACCCAGTACTTC
TRBV13,once,TRBJ2-7,-,CASSLQGPDVYEQYF,TGTGCCAGCAGCTTACAGGGGCCGGACGTGTACGAGCAGTACTTC
TRBV3-1/TRBV3-2,-,TRBJ1-3,TRBD1,CASSRQGGAGGNTIYF,TGTGCCAGCAGTCGACAGGGCGGCGCCGGTGGAAACACCATATATTTT
TRBV28,-,TRBJ2-7,TRBD2,CASSSGGGLNYEQYF,TGTGCCAGCAGTAGCGGGGGGGGCCTTAATTACGAGCAGTACTTC
TRBV6-1,-,TRBJ2-7,-,CASSDSNRAYEQYF,TGTGCCAGCAGTGATAGTAACAGGGCGTACGAGCAGTACTTC
TRBV18,-,TRBJ2-4,TRBD2,CASSPPLSSGKNIQYF,TGTGCCAGCTCACCACCGCTGTCTAGCGGAAAAAACATTCAGTACTTC
TRBV6-6,-,TRBJ1-2,-,CACRGGPYGYTF,TGTGCCTGTAGGGGCGGCCCCTATGGCTACACCTTC
TRBV28,few,TRBJ2-7,-,CASNPPGGLSYEQYF,TGTGCCAGCAATCCCCCCGGGGGGCTGTCCTACGAGCAGTACTTC
TRBV6-5,-,TRBJ2-7,-,CASRPVRSYEQYF,TGTGCCAGCAGACCCGTGAGGAGCTACGAGCAGTACTTC
TRBV24-1,-,TRBJ2-2,TRBD2,CATSDLHTGGPNTGELFF,TGTGCCACCAGTGATTTGCATACGGGGGGGCCGAACACCGGGGAGCTGTTTTTT
TRBV11-2,-,TRBJ2-7,TRBD2,CASSQRLAGGYEQYF,TGTGCCAGCAGCCAAAGACTAGCGGGAGGCTACGAGCAGTACTTC
TRBV5-1,few,TRBJ2-3,-,CASSLEQKGTDTQYF,TGCGCCAGCAGCTTGGAACAGAAAGGCACAGATACGCAGTATTTT
TRBV18,few,TRBJ1-2,TRBD1,CASSPFPDRGYGYTF,TGTGCCAGCTCACCATTCCCCGACAGGGGCTATGGCTACACCTTC
TRBV5-5,-,TRBJ2-1,TRBD2,CASSFKSGGSTYNEQFF,TGTGCCAGCAGCTTTAAGTCCGGCGGGAGTACCTACAATGAGCAGTTCTTC
TRBV3-1/TRBV3-2,-,TRBJ1-2,-,CASSQGSGYTF,TGTGCCAGCAGCCAAGGGAGTGGCTACACCTTC
TRBV18,-,TRBJ2-1,TRBD1,CASSFTGTGVSYNEQFF,TGTGCCAGCTCTTTTACCGGGACAGGGGTCTCCTACAATGAGCAGTTCTTC
TRBV10-2,-,TRBJ2-7,-,CASSEPEELGGVGEQYF,TGCGCCAGCAGTGAGCCTGAAGAACTAGGAGGGGTGGGGGAGCAGTACTTC
TRBV7-2,-,TRBJ1-1,TRBD1,CASSLTGTGPTEAFF,TGTGCCAGCAGCCTCACAGGGACAGGGCCCACTGAAGCTTTCTTT
TRBV11-2,few,TRBJ2-1,TRBD2,CASSLHDSGRGNEQFF,TGTGCCAGCAGCCTCCATGATAGCGGGAGGGGCAATGAGCAGTTCTTC
TRBV5-1,-,TRBJ1-4,-,CASSHPGIGEKLFF,TGCGCCAGCAGCCACCCAGGGATCGGGGAAAAACTGTTTTTT
TRBV4-1,-,TRBJ2-1,TRBD2,CASSQPGLAGVRDRDNEQFF,TGCGCCAGCAGCCAGCCGGGACTAGCGGGAGTTAGGGATCGGGACAATGAGCAGTTCTTC
TRBV2,-,TRBJ2-7,TRBD2,CASTAGSSYEQYF,TGTGCCAGCACAGCGGGGAGCTCCTACGAGCAGTACTTC
TRBV6-1,-,TRBJ2-4,TRBD2,CASIKAGPAKNIQYF,TGTGCCAGCATTAAAGCGGGGCCAGCCAAAAACATTCAGTACTTC
TRBV3-1/TRBV3-2,-,TRBJ2-2,TRBD1,CASSQAGTGSNTGELFF,TGTGCCAGCAGCCAGGCCGGGACAGGCAGCAACACCGGGGAGCTGTTTTTT
TRBV27,-,TRBJ2-3,TRBD2,CASSPLAGRGDTQYF,TGTGCCAGCAGTCCTCTAGCGGGGCGGGGAGATACGCAGTATTTT
TRBV5-4,once,TRBJ2-7,TRBD1,CASSLAGTGSHEQYF,TGTGCCAGCAGCTTGGCCGGGACAGGGAGCCACGAGCAGTACTTC
TRBV6-2/TRBV6-3,few,TRBJ1-2,TRBD1,CASSTLSQGSRYGYTF,TGTGCCAGCAGTACCTTATCACAGGGGTCCCGCTATGGCTACACCTTC
TRBV19,-,TRBJ2-2,-,CASSATGLLTGELFF,TGTGCCAGTAGTGCCACGGGACTGCTAACCGGGGAGCTGTTTTTT
TRBV28,once,TRBJ1-5,-,CASSLGESYAGYSNQPQHF,TGTGCCAGCAGTTTAGGGGAATCTTATGCGGGCTATAGCAATCAGCCCCAGCATTTT
TRBV23-1,-,TRBJ1-2,TRBD1,CASSLRDRGNAGGYTF,TGCGCCAGCAGTCTCCGGGACAGGGGGAATGCTGGTGGCTACACCTTC
TRBV5-5,-,TRBJ1-1,-,CASSFLTLNTEAFF,TGTGCCAGCAGCTTTCTTACACTGAACACTGAAGCTTTCTTT
TRBV14,-,TRBJ2-1,-,CASSRPGYYNEQFF,TGTGCCAGCAGCCGTCCCGGGTACTACAATGAGCAGTTCTTC
TRBV11-2,-,TRBJ2-1,-,CASSPLARGGEQFF,TGTGCCAGCAGCCCGCTGGCGAGGGGAGGTGAGCAGTTCTTC
TRBV6-5,-,TRBJ1-1,TRBD1,CASKGGQGAEAFF,TGTGCCAGCAAAGGTGGACAGGGCGCTGAAGCTTTCTTT
TRBV28,once,TRBJ2-3,-,CASSSWGGASTDTQYF,TGTGCCAGCAGTTCTTGGGGTGGGGCTAGCACAGATACGCAGTATTTT
TRBV6-5,-,TRBJ1-2,-,CASSGQSSLYGYTF,TGTGCCAGCAGCGGACAGTCCTCCCTCTATGGCTACACCTTC
TRBV7-2,-,TRBJ2-1,TRBD1,CASSATGTGGYNEQFF,TGTGCCAGCAGCGCCACCGGGACAGGGGGCTACAATGAGCAGTTCTTC
TRBV28,-,TRBJ1-5,-,CASSPRNNQPQHF,TGTGCCAGCAGTCCCCGTAACAATCAGCCCCAGCATTTT
TRBV12-3/TRBV12-4,-,TRBJ1-1,-,CASNRVSEAFF,TGTGCCAGCAACAGGGTATCTGAAGCTTTCTTT
TRBV28,few,TRBJ1-5,-,CASTPPGHRAQPQHF,TGTGCCAGCACTCCCCCGGGGCACAGGGCCCAGCCCCAGCATTTT
TRBV30,-,TRBJ2-1,TRBD2,CAWSGLAGDNEQFF,TGTGCCTGGAGTGGACTAGCGGGGGACAATGAGCAGTTCTTC
TRBV18,-,TRBJ1-2,TRBD1,CASSPDILQGAHYGYTF,TGTGCCAGCTCACCCGATATTTTACAGGGGGCCCACTATGGCTACACCTTC
TRBV12-3/TRBV12-4,-,TRBJ1-2,TRBD1,CASRRTGNYGYTF,TGTGCCAGCAGAAGGACAGGAAACTATGGCTACACCTTC
TRBV27,once,TRBJ1-1,TRBD1,CASTSNRGQGTEAFF,TGTGCCAGCACCTCGAACAGGGGGCAGGGCACTGAAGCTTTCTTT
TRBV20-1,-,TRBJ1-2,-,CSAWSAGGYTF,TGCAGTGCCTGGTCCGCAGGTGGCTACACCTTC
TRBV4-1,-,TRBJ2-3,-,CASSQDPRDTDTQYF,TGCGCCAGCAGCCAAGATCCCCGGGACACAGATACGCAGTATTTT
TRBV18,-,TRBJ1-3,TRBD1,CASSPGDRASGNTIYF,TGTGCCAGCTCACCAGGGGACAGGGCCTCTGGAAACACCATATATTTT
TRBV9,-,TRBJ2-2,TRBD2,CASTLLGGFGELFF,TGTGCCAGCACCCTCCTCGGGGGGTTCGGGGAGCTGTTTTTT
TRBV6-2/TRBV6-3,-,TRBJ1-1,-,CASSFKQGTEAFF,TGTGCCAGCAGTTTCAAACAGGGCACTGAAGCTTTCTTT
TRBV11-2,-,TRBJ1-4,-,CASSQRGEKLFF,TGTGCCAGCAGCCAGCGGGGCGAAAAACTGTTTTTT
TRBV7-6,-,TRBJ2-7,TRBD1,CASSPQTGGSYEQYF,TGTGCCAGCAGCCCCCAGACAGGGGGCTCCTACGAGCAGTACTTC
TRBV18,-,TRBJ1-2,TRBD1,CASSPGTGEVYGYTF,TGTGCCAGCTCACCAGGGACAGGGGAAGTCTATGGCTACACCTTC
TRBV4-1,-,TRBJ1-1,TRBD1,CASSQDINRQGRTEAFF,TGCGCCAGCAGCCAAGATATTAATCGACAGGGGAGGACTGAAGCTTTCTTT
TRBV9,-,TRBJ2-3,-,CASSALPGLGATDTQYF,TGTGCCAGCAGCGCCCTCCCGGGCTTGGGGGCCACAGATACGCAGTATTTT